The 20 T cell receptor beta chains presented below share a single source sample, sequenced in a study of siplizumab effects on memory and regulatory T cells. The method was immunoSEQ multiplex PCR; TCRdb's version includes in-frame clones alone and lacks a portion of them. Of about 40,000 clones in the sample, approximately 88% are singletons; the top ten hold less than 0.3%. Input material: naive CD4+ T cells sorted from blood. The source of these receptors is a human donor in good health.

The CDR3 is CASSKGSPYNSPLHF. The DNA of the CDR3 is TGTGCCAGCAGCAAAGGGAGCCCCTATAATTCACCCCTCCACTTT. V is TRBV5-4 and J is TRBJ1-6, with D unclear. V was cut by 4 bases and J by 2 bases, with 10 bases left in between. CDR1 and CDR2 from the germline V gene are SGHNT and YYREEE (reference sequence). The CDR3 has 15 amino acids.

The chain combines TRBV18 with TRBJ1-1; a weak D match, TRBD1 (6 bases). Germline V lookup: CDR1 KGHSH, CDR2 LQKENI. Trimming took 4 bases from V and 4 from J, leaving 16 bases between them. This CDR3 contains 15 residues. CDR3 sequence reads: CASSQGVGVGTEAFF. The DNA of the CDR3 is TGTGCCAGCTCACAGGGGGTGGGCGTCGGCACTGAAGCTTTCTTT. The complete variable domain, with remaining parts taken from reference TRBV18 and TRBJ1-1, reads NAGVMQNPRHLVRRRGQEARLRCSPMKGHSHVYWYRQLPEEGLKFMVYLQKENIIDESGMPKERFSAEFPKEGPSILRIQQVVRGDSAAYFCASSQGVGVGTEAFFGQGTRLTVV.

The chain joins TRBV6-5 to TRBJ2-7, with TRBD1 as a possible D gene (5 bases). The CDR3 is made up of 14 amino acids. CDR1 is MNHEY, CDR2 SVGAGI, per germline. Trimming left V 0 bases short and J 2 bases short, with 8 bases between. CDR3 protein: CASSYSDNPYEQYF. The CDR3 DNA follows: TGTGCCAGCAGTTACTCGGACAACCCCTACGAGCAGTACTTC.

The V gene is TRBV2, the J gene TRBJ2-2, with unresolved D. The CDR3 is 13 amino acids. Trimming cost V 2 bases and J 5 bases, with 6 bases left between them. The V gene's germline CDR1 is SNHLY and CDR2 FYNNEI. The CDR3 nucleotides are TGTGCCAGCAGTGAAAGGGTGACCGGGGAGCTGTTTTTT. It specifies CASSERVTGELFF. Full variable domain (outside the CDR3, taken from reference TRBV2 and TRBJ2-2): EPEVTQTPSHQVTQMGQEVILRCVPISNHLYFYWYRQILGQKVEFLVSFYNNEISEKSEIFDDQFSVERPDGSNFTLKIRSTKLEDSAMYFCASSERVTGELFFGEGSRLTVL.

V usage is TRBV27 and J usage is TRBJ2-3; no reliable D call. With 5 bases removed from V and 0 bases from J, the gap between germline ends came to 9 bases. The CDR3 runs to 14 residues. The V gene's germline CDR1 is MNHEY and CDR2 SMNVEV (reference sequence). The CDR3 sequence: CASSDQISTDTQYF. The CDR3 DNA is TGTGCCAGCAGTGACCAAATTAGCACAGATACGCAGTATTTT.

This rearrangement joins TRBV4-2 to TRBJ2-1; D is uncertain. The germline V gene encodes CDR1 LGHNA and CDR2 YNFKEQ. The CDR3 sequence is 11 residues long. Trimming took off 3 bases at V and 8 bases at J, with 5 bases between the two ends. The DNA for the CDR3 is TGTGCCAGCAGCCAGGGTGATGAGCAGTTCTTC. This translates into CASSQGDEQFF.

This CDR3 reads CASRPAGSYSYEQYF. CDR3 bases: TGCGCCAGCAGACCAGCGGGTTCTTACTCCTACGAGCAGTACTTC. V and J are TRBV5-1 and TRBJ2-7, with D perhaps matching TRBD2 (6 bases). The CDR3 has 15 amino acids. Between the trimmed V and J ends, which lost 5 bases and 0 bases, there was a span of 15 bases. Looked up from germline, CDR1 is SGHRS and CDR2 is YFSETQ.

This clone was seen just once. The gene calls are TRBV19 and TRBJ2-2, with TRBD1 identical over 9 bases. The trim removed 3 bases at V and 6 bases at J, leaving 8 bases unmatched. Germline assignment: CDR1 LNHDA and CDR2 SQIVND (reference sequence). The CDR3 has 16 residues. The CDR3 DNA follows: TGTGCCAGTAGTATCGCCGGGACAGGGTCCCCCGGGGAGCTGTTTTTT. This translates into CASSIAGTGSPGELFF.

The chain links TRBV6-5 to TRBJ2-1; tentatively, D is TRBD1 or TRBD2 (5 bases each). V was trimmed by 2 bases and J by 9 bases, leaving 5 bases between them. This CDR3 spans 11 amino acids. Per the germline V gene, CDR1 is MNHEY and CDR2 is SVGAGI. The chain's CDR3 is CASSYGTEQFF. DNA of the CDR3: TGTGCCAGCAGTTACGGGACTGAGCAGTTCTTC.

The chain combines TRBV25-1 with TRBJ2-5; D not resolved. V lost 4 bases and J 5 bases, leaving 11 bases between the germline ends. The length of the CDR3 is 13 residues. The germline V gene has CDR1 MGHDK and CDR2 SYGVNS. CDR3 bases: TGTGCCAGCAGTGGAAGAATGTCGGAGACCCAGTACTTC. Amino acid sequence: CASSGRMSETQYF.

This chain joins TRBV10-3 and TRBJ2-7; D is unresolved. V lost 2 bases, J lost 0 bases, and 17 bases lay in between. This CDR3 region has 17 residues. Germline V gene lookup returns CDR1 ENHRY and CDR2 SYGVKD. The CDR3 region is CAISENHGSPSSYEQYF. The CDR3 region has the DNA TGTGCCATCAGTGAGAATCATGGTAGTCCCAGCTCCTACGAGCAGTACTTC.

The rearrangement joins TRBV7-3 to TRBJ1-2; no clear D. This CDR3 region has 13 residues. Trimming cost V 1 base and J 8 bases, with 11 bases left between them. The V gene's germline CDR1 is SGHTA and CDR2 FQGTGA. Written as DNA, the CDR3 is TGTGCCAGCAGCTTAAGCCGGGAGAGGGGCTACACCTTC. This translates into CASSLSRERGYTF.

The chain uses TRBV30 and TRBJ2-5; TRBD1 matches at 7 bases. J gave up 9 bases and V 0 bases, and 7 bases lay outside the gene matches. This CDR3 comprises 13 residues. Germline assignment: CDR1 GTSNPN and CDR2 SVGIG (reference sequence). For the CDR3, the DNA is TGTGCCTGGAGTGTAGGGACAGCCGAGGCCCAGTACTTC. Translating gives CAWSVGTAEAQYF.

The V gene is TRBV18, the J gene TRBJ1-1; D remains ambiguous. The V gene lost 4 bases and the J gene lost 7 bases, with 16 bases spanning the gap. The length of the CDR3 is 14 residues. CDR1 and CDR2 from the germline V gene are KGHSH and LQKENI. The CDR3 sequence: CASSRDQRTGEAFF. Written as DNA, the CDR3 is TGTGCCAGCTCACGCGACCAGAGAACTGGTGAAGCTTTCTTT.

The chain links TRBV6-5 to TRBJ2-2; 14 bases fit TRBD2. Germline CDR1 reads MNHEY; CDR2 reads SVGAGI. This CDR3 has 15 amino acids. After removal of 6 bases from V and 7 bases from J, the junction contained 4 bases not matched to a gene. CDR3 sequence (DNA): TGTGCCAGCAGGGGACTAGCGGGAGCCGTCGGGGAGCTGTTTTTT. It yields the protein CASRGLAGAVGELFF.

The rearrangement uses TRBV6-4 and TRBJ2-2; 11 bases are a match to TRBD2. The V and J ends lost 4 bases and 6 bases, in that order; junction bases with no gene match: 1. This CDR3 is 14 amino acids long. Germline V CDR1 and CDR2: MRHNA, SNTAGT. CDR3 DNA: TGTGCCAGCAGTGTACTAGCGGGAGCCGGGGAGCTGTTTTTT. It codes for CASSVLAGAGELFF.

This rearrangement joins TRBV9 to TRBJ2-1, with D maybe TRBD2 (6 bases). This CDR3 has 15 amino acids. Trimming stripped 0 bases from V and 2 bases from J, with 9 bases between. Per germline, CDR1 SGDLS and CDR2 YYNGEE. The CDR3 region has the DNA TGTGCCAGCAGCGTAGCTAGCGCGACCTACAATGAGCAGTTCTTC. Translating it yields CASSVASATYNEQFF.

The chain is built from TRBV30 and TRBJ2-5; D not resolved. This CDR3 has 13 amino acids. Germline V lookup: CDR1 GTSNPN, CDR2 SVGIG (reference sequence). Trimming shortened V by 0 bases and J by 1 base, and 6 bases separated the two germline ends. CDR3 DNA: TGTGCCTGGAGTGTAAGGGTCCAAGAGACCCAGTACTTC. Its protein is CAWSVRVQETQYF.

The genes are TRBV7-2 and TRBJ2-2; 13 bases line up with TRBD2. This CDR3 region has 16 residues. The V segment lost 5 bases and the J segment 6 bases; nucleotides outside the gene matches: 6. Germline CDR1 is SGHTA and CDR2 is FQGNSA. The CDR3 sequence is CASSHRLAGGSGELFF. The CDR3 bases are TGTGCCAGCAGCCACCGACTAGCGGGGGGCTCCGGGGAGCTGTTTTTT.

The chain is built from TRBV5-1 and TRBJ1-6; perhaps TRBD1 as D (6 bases). V was cut by 3 bases and J by 10 bases, with 17 bases left in between. Germline CDR1 and CDR2: SGHRS and YFSETQ. This CDR3 is 15 amino acids long. CDR3 sequence: CASSSDRRGYSPLHF. CDR3 coding DNA: TGCGCCAGCAGCTCAGACAGGAGAGGGTACTCACCCCTCCACTTT.